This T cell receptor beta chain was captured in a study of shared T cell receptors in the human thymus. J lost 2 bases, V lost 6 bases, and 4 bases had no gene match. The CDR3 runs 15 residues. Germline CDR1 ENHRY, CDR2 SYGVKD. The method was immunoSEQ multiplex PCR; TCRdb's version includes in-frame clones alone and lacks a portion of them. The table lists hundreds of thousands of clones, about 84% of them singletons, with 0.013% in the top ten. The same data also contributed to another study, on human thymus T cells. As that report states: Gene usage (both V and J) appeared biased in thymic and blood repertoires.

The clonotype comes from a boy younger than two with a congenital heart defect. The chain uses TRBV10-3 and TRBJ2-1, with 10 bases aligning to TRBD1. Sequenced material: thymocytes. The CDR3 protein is CAIRDGTGAYNEQFF. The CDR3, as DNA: TGTGCCATCAGAGACGGGACAGGGGCCTACAATGAGCAGTTCTTC.